The sequence of this TCR beta chain was determined in a study of a mutant IDH1 vaccine in newly diagnosed glioma. Study-wide background: Treated patients were roughly 60% male, about 40% female, mean age approximately 41 years. Every participant had undergone radiotherapy, temozolomide, or both before, and most underwent both. General study results and limits: Among top peripheral T cell clonotypes, changes seemed unrelated to pseudoprogression.

Generated by immunoSEQ multiplex PCR, the TCRdb table keeps only in-frame clones and is missing some. Among 85,000 to 100,000 clones listed, about 90% were seen once. This clone was observed a few times. No antigen is known for it. Time point reported: baseline, week 1 (first vaccination visit). As to treatment: pre-vaccination baseline after standard-of-care therapy. Every donor had a new WHO grade 3 or 4 astrocytoma that was IDH1-mutant, with loss of nuclear ATRX. Germline CDR1 reads SGHAT; CDR2 reads FQDESV (reference sequence). V lost 6 bases, J lost 0 bases, and 12 bases lay in between. This CDR3 region has 15 residues.

This clonotype was sampled from a woman aged 50 to 60 with glioma. The sequences come from PBMCs, collected from a glioma patient treated with radiotherapy, temozolomide or both. The J gene is TRBJ1-5, the V gene TRBV11-1; D ambiguous. Here the CDR3 DNA reads TGTGCCAGCAGTTTGACGTCCAATAGCAATCAGCCCCAGCATTTT. Encoded protein: CASSLTSNSNQPQHF.